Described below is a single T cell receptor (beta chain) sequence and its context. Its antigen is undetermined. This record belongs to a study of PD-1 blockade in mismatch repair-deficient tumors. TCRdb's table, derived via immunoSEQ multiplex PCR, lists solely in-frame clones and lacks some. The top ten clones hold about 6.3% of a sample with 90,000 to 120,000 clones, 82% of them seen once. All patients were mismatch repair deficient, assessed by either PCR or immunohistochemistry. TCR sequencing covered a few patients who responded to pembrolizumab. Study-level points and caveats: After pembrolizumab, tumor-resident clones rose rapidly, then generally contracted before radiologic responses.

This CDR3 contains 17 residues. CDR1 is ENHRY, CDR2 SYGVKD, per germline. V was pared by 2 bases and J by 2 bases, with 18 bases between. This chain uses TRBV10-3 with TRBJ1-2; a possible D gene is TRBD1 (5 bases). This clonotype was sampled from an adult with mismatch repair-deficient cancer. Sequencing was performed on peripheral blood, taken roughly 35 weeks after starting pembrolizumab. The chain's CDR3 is CAISEQGGTEPNYGYTF. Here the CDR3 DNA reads TGTGCCATCAGTGAGCAAGGAGGGACCGAACCAAACTATGGCTACACCTTC.